The next 10 T cell receptor beta chains were all read from a single sample in a study of regulatory T cells in long-lasting Graves disease. The authors built TCR beta libraries using iRepertoire HTBI primers and Arm-PCR of CDR3 regions. A single record per CDR3 protein comes from TCRdb applying MiXCR to the multiplex PCR reads. This table holds 400,000 to 550,000 distinct CDR3 sequences, approximately 16% found once. As for time point: newly diagnosed GD, antithyroid drugs for less than 3 months. PBMC-extracted RNA yielded the TCR library. This sample also belongs to another study, concerning T cells in Graves' hyperthyroidism and ophthalmopathy.

The sample here was peripheral blood mononuclear cells (PBMCs), taken at new diagnosis, from a patient treated with antithyroid drugs. Every receptor here comes from a woman aged 30 to 39 with Graves disease.

This clonotype was detected many times. The genes are TRBV4-1 and TRBJ2-7, with 11 bases aligning to TRBD2. With V trimmed by 4 bases and J by 5 bases, 7 bases remained unmatched. The germline V gene encodes CDR1 MGHRA and CDR2 YSYEKL. This CDR3 has 15 amino acids. The CDR3 here is CASSRDLAGGNEQYF. In DNA form, the CDR3 reads TGCGCCAGCAGCCGGGACCTAGCGGGAGGAAACGAGCAGTACTTC.

A few counts support this clonotype. The chain has TRBV18 and TRBJ1-6; D is perhaps TRBD1 (5 bases). Trimming removed 1 base at V and 2 bases at J, with 6 bases between. From germline, CDR1 is KGHSH and CDR2 LQKENI. CDR3 size: 15 residues. Here the CDR3 reads CASSPLQAYNSPLHF. The CDR3, as DNA: TGTGCCAGCTCACCACTACAGGCCTATAATTCACCCCTCCACTTT. The full variable domain, rest sourced from reference TRBV18 and TRBJ1-6, is NAGVMQNPRHLVRRRGQEARLRCSPMKGHSHVYWYRQLPEEGLKFMVYLQKENIIDESGMPKERFSAEFPKEGPSILRIQQVVRGDSAAYFCASSPLQAYNSPLHFGNGTRLTVT.

This clonotype was seen repeatedly, ten times or more. The V gene is TRBV14, the J gene TRBJ2-3; 13 bases agree with TRBD2. The CDR3 sequence is 15 residues long. The V gene's germline CDR1 is SGHDN and CDR2 FVKESK. With 4 bases clipped from V and 8 bases from J, the junction kept 6 bases outside the gene matches. CDR3 coding DNA: TGTGCCAGCAGCCGAAACGGACTAGCGGGAGCTACGCAGTATTTT. It specifies CASSRNGLAGATQYF.

The sample holds many counts of this clonotype. The chain joins TRBV28 to TRBJ1-5, with TRBD1 matching 7 bases. The V segment lost 7 bases and the J segment 7 bases; nucleotides outside the gene matches: 10. Germline CDR1 reads MDHEN; CDR2 reads SYDVKM. This CDR3 contains 14 residues. The CDR3 DNA reads TGTGCCAGCACTTCTAGGGGGCAAGTCCAGCCCCAGCATTTT. Protein product: CASTSRGQVQPQHF.

This clonotype was seen a handful of times. The rearrangement joins TRBV28 to TRBJ2-6; D is possibly TRBD1 (6 bases). CDR3 length equals 17 residues. The V end lost 6 bases, the J end lost 0 bases, and 15 bases lay between the germline ends. CDR1 and CDR2 from the germline V gene are MDHEN and SYDVKM. CDR3 residues: CASRAPGQHSGANVLTF. CDR3 DNA: TGTGCCAGCAGAGCACCGGGACAACACTCTGGGGCCAACGTCCTGACTTTC. Combining the CDR3 with reference TRBV28 and TRBJ2-6 gives the whole variable domain DVKVTQSSRYLVKRTGEKVFLECVQDMDHENMFWYRQDPGLGLRLIYFSYDVKMKEKGDIPEGYSVSREKKERFSLILESASTNQTSMYLCASRAPGQHSGANVLTFGAGSRLTVL.

Worth noting for this clonotype: This could be a read error, since a much larger clone is one nucleotide away. CDR3 DNA: TGTGCCAGCCCACCCGGACCTGAGGAGCAGTTCTTC. As protein: CASPPGPEEQFF. J is TRBJ2-4 and V is TRBV18; D is undetermined. The tail of the sequence fits TRBJ2-1 better, so the J call may be wrong. From germline, CDR1 is KGHSH and CDR2 LQKENI. This CDR3 contains 12 residues.

For this clonotype: This may come from a read error, since a much larger clone is one base off. V is TRBV6-5 and J is TRBJ1-2, with TRBD1 matching 8 bases. Germline CDR1 reads MNHEY; CDR2 reads SVGAGI. This CDR3 has 16 residues. CDR3 amino acids: CAGSFQTGALLHGYTF. In nucleotides, the CDR3 is TGTGCCGGCAGTTTCCAGACAGGGGCGTTACTGCATGGCTACACCTTC.

This clonotype was detected ten times or more. The genes are TRBV19 and TRBJ2-1; D possibly matches TRBD1 or TRBD2 (6 bases each). Trimming removed 7 bases at V and 9 bases at J, with 16 bases between. The CDR3 runs to 13 residues. Germline lookup yields CDR1 LNHDA and CDR2 SQIVND (reference sequence). CDR3 loop: CASTQEEGGEQFF. The CDR3 bases are TGTGCCAGTACCCAGGAGGAGGGGGGTGAGCAGTTCTTC.

This chain uses TRBV2 with TRBJ1-2; 7 bases match TRBD1. The germline V gene has CDR1 SNHLY and CDR2 FYNNEI. This CDR3 spans 14 amino acids. J was trimmed by 6 bases and V by 6 bases; bases with no gene match: 10. The DNA of the CDR3 is TGTGCCAGCAGATCACAGGGGCGCCTGAATGGCTACACCTTC. Protein sequence: CASRSQGRLNGYTF.

This clonotype has only a few counts. The CDR3: CASSQGQGVLISGANVLTF. The CDR3 nucleotides read TGCGCCAGCAGCCAAGGACAGGGGGTATTAATCTCTGGGGCCAACGTCCTGACTTTC. The chain joins TRBV4-1 to TRBJ2-6; 9 bases are a match to TRBD1. The CDR3 covers 19 residues. Germline V lookup: CDR1 MGHRA, CDR2 YSYEKL. Losses at the gene ends were 1 base for V and 0 bases for J; bases not matched to a gene: 7.